One sample yielded the 5 T cell receptor beta chains listed below, sequenced in a study of tumor-infiltrating lymphocytes in primary liver carcinoma. The study co-extracted DNA and RNA from 20-30 mg of unsorted bulk tissue. Reverse transcription of about 500 ng total RNA with a constant-region primer produced TCR beta cDNA. Three rounds of nested multiplex PCR with slightly modified ARM-PCR produced TCR beta libraries. The first two PCR rounds, nine to ten cycles each, used TRBV1-TRBV30 forward primers and a C-beta reverse primer. TCRdb called the multiplex PCR reads again in MiXCR, with one record for every CDR3 protein. The sample carries tens of thousands of distinct CDR3 sequences, around 80% recorded once. Sequenced input: liver tumor tissue from sampling region 2. As to subset: tumor region T2, inferior pole. The receptors shown here come from a woman aged 25 to 39 with primary liver carcinoma and hepatitis B virus infection.

As for this clonotype: Compared with germline, one end of the junction differs, possibly owing to a read error. V and J are TRBV6-6 and TRBJ1-1, with TRBD1 identical over 9 bases. Germline loops: CDR1 MNHNY, CDR2 SVGAGI (reference sequence). CDR3 length equals 15 residues. DNA of the CDR3: TGTGTCAGCAGTTACTCGAGACAGGGGGGCACTGAAACTTTCTTT. Its protein is CVSSYSRQGGTETFF.

This sequence joins TRBV11-1 and TRBJ2-7; no clear D. Germline lookup yields CDR1 SGHAT and CDR2 FQDESV (reference sequence). This CDR3 spans 13 amino acids. The CDR3 spells CAGSLGYLSEQYF. In DNA, the CDR3 is TGTGCTGGCAGTTTAGGATACCTCAGCGAGCAGTACTTC.

As concerns this clonotype: A clone one base away is much larger, so this may be a read error. The genes are TRBV9 and TRBJ2-2, with D uncertain. CDR1 is SGDLS and CDR2 is YYNGEE in the germline V gene. The CDR3 is made up of 14 amino acids. Here the CDR3 DNA reads TGTGCCAGCAGGCCCTACGTGGGCACCTGGGAGCTGTTTTTT. Its protein product is CASRPYVGTWELFF.

In regard to this clonotype: The junction and the germline gene differ at one end; a read error may be behind it. The chain uses TRBV6-5 and TRBJ1-6, with a tentative D call TRBD1 (5 bases). The germline CDR1 and CDR2 sequences are MNHEY and SVGAGI. This CDR3 comprises 15 residues. Written as DNA, the CDR3 is TGTGTCAGCAGGGAAAGGAGTGCCCCCTTTTCACACCTCCACTTT. Its protein product is CVSRERSAPFSHLHF.

Details on this clonotype: One end of the junction is discordant with germline, which a read error may explain. The chain uses TRBV2 and TRBJ1-1; a possible D gene is TRBD1 (6 bases). Germline assignment: CDR1 SNHLY and CDR2 FYNNEI. The CDR3 is made up of 13 amino acids. CDR3 nucleotide sequence: TGTGTCAGCAGCGATCAGGGGAACACTGAAACTTTCTTT. Its translation is CVSSDQGNTETFF.